This T cell receptor (beta chain) appears in the sequencing data of a study of T cells after yellow fever vaccination (dated by TCRdb to the late 2010s). Some background on the complete study: The SMART-Seq v4 Ultra Low Input RNA kit was used to prepare libraries from fractions with low cell numbers. Two healthy male donors, one aged 18 to 30 and one aged 30 to 40 years, made up the cohort. Blood samples were taken at several timepoints before and after primary and secondary immunization, and bulk PBMC replicates and cell subsets were isolated. To track T-cell clones before and after primary and booster YFV17D yellow fever vaccination, bulk TCR alpha and beta repertoires were sequenced longitudinally.

The research as a whole found: Compared with the primary T-cell response, the secondary T-cell response was weaker but faster, peaking on day 5 rather than day 15. Most clones expanded after primary vaccination were re-detected after the booster (96% of CD4 and around nine tenths of CD8), suggesting broad memory maintenance. Only a couple of donors were included in the study, so the extent to which the findings can be generalized is limited. A small fraction of clonotypes appeared in both the CD4 and CD8 compartments, likely as a result of convergent recombination. FACS-sorted repertoires could contain abundant contaminating clonotypes from the bulk population, so computational filtering was required.

TCR cDNA was made using 5'RACE template switching, a step that added a universal primer site and unique molecular identifiers. Priming of cDNA synthesis was performed from both the TCR alpha and TCR beta constant segments. Libraries were amplified in two PCR steps, with sample barcodes and sequencing adapters added in the second step. Sequencing of the libraries was done on either Illumina HiSeq 2500 (2x100 bp) or NovaSeq (2x150 bp). The authors' pipeline ran thus. MIGEC was used to demultiplex reads and collapse the reads into UMI consensus sequences, and MiXCR was used for V(D)J alignment. Using edgeR on replicate PBMC samples, clonotypes were called vaccine-responding if FDR was below 0.01 and the log2 fold change was above 5 up to day 15. Each bulk clonotype received a CD4 or CD8 identity based on whether the sequenced CD4 or CD8 repertoire contained that clonotype at higher abundance. The raw public reads went through TCRdb reprocessing: fastp at Q25, MiXCR clone calling, in-frame beta chains kept. Rows are combined by CDR3 protein, so each entry shows the most common genes and DNA. The V and J calls and clone size are TCRdb's, not the authors'. For this sample there are a few hundred thousand distinct CDR3 sequences; around 8.1% appear just once. Roughly 15% of the sample goes to the ten largest clones.

The germline V gene provides CDR1 SNHLY and CDR2 FYNNEI. Reading from cysteine to phenylalanine, the CDR3 counts 11 amino acids. This entry keeps only the CDR3 DNA: 33 bases, framed from base 1. The junction carries 6 bases between V and J, which are trimmed by 6 bases and 3 bases respectively. Concerning this clonotype itself: This receptor's antigen is unknown. Base qualities are missing; no much larger clone stands one base away.

The treatment or condition label, read with the paper, signifies: live attenuated yellow fever vaccine strain. At each blood-draw timepoint, two biological replicates of bulk PBMCs were collected. A standard Ficoll-Paque protocol was used to isolate PBMCs from peripheral blood. TriZol was used to extract RNA from bulk PBMCs, from CD4 and CD8 fractions, and from dextramer-positive and dextramer-negative fractions. The specimen was PBMCs, collected about 41 days after the first yellow fever vaccination. This clonotype was obtained from a man aged 18 to 30 who received the YFV17D yellow fever vaccine. The rearrangement joined TRBV2 to TRBJ2-7, with the D gene uncertain. The nucleotide sequence reads as follows: TGTGCCAGCAGCGCTGACTACGAGCAGTACTTC. Translated, this is CASSADYEQYF.